What follows are 20 T cell receptor beta chains derived from one specimen sequenced in a study of blood T cell repertoires in COVID-19 (dated by TCRdb to 2020 to 2021). The protocol used for the library was the immunoSEQ multiplex PCR assay. The table comes from immuneACCESS by way of TCRdb, which keeps in-frame sequences with V and J called. Part of the clones is missing from these tables; in studies checked, under half for an unresolved V gene and the rest for unknown reasons. The sample table shows 100,000 to 130,000 clones, and 88% are seen once. In total, the top ten clones hold approximately 2.5% of the sample. The sequencing sample was made of peripheral blood. These receptors came from a human donor in a cohort sampled during active COVID-19.

The chain is built from TRBV2 and TRBJ2-5, with 9 bases aligning to TRBD2. Germline trimming cut 6 bases from V and 1 base from J; bases unmatched to any gene: 6. The germline V gene encodes CDR1 SNHLY and CDR2 FYNNEI. The CDR3 spans 15 residues. In nucleotides, the CDR3 is TGTGCCAGCAGGGTAGCGGGAGCGATCCAAGAGACCCAGTACTTC. Translated: CASRVAGAIQETQYF.

This CDR3 is CASSHASSYEQYF. The CDR3 coding sequence is TGTGCCAGCAGCCACGCCAGCTCCTACGAGCAGTACTTC. This chain links TRBV5-6 with TRBJ2-7; no definite D call. Germline CDR1 is SGHDT and CDR2 is YYEEEE. V dropped 4 bases and J dropped 0 bases, with 8 bases sitting between them. The CDR3 is made up of 13 amino acids.

This sequence joins TRBV20-1 and TRBJ1-5, with a weak D call TRBD1 (6 bases). CDR3 size: 15 residues. V shed 3 bases and J shed 2 bases, with 14 bases lying between them. The germline V gene encodes CDR1 DFQATT and CDR2 SNEGSKA (reference sequence). The CDR3 sequence: CSASKVSGGNQPQHF. In nucleotides, the CDR3 is TGCAGTGCTAGTAAAGTATCAGGGGGCAATCAGCCCCAGCATTTT.

This clone was detected a few times. The DNA of the CDR3 is TGTGCCAGCAGCTTAGCAGGGGTCGAGCAGTACTTC. It encodes CASSLAGVEQYF. The chain employs TRBV11-2 and TRBJ2-7, with D maybe TRBD1 (6 bases). This CDR3 contains 12 residues. V lost 1 base to trimming and J lost 6 bases, with 7 bases between them. Per germline, CDR1 SGHAT and CDR2 FQNNGV.

V is TRBV7-3 and J is TRBJ2-1, with TRBD1 as a possible D gene (5 bases). V lost 2 bases and J 0 bases, leaving 8 bases between the germline ends. CDR3 size: 15 residues. CDR1 SGHTA and CDR2 FQGTGA come from the germline V gene. CDR3 amino acids: CASSLADSSYNEQFF. The CDR3 DNA follows: TGTGCCAGCAGCTTAGCCGACAGCTCCTACAATGAGCAGTTCTTC.

V and J are TRBV24-1 and TRBJ2-3; the match to TRBD2 covers 12 bases. This CDR3 has 16 amino acids. CDR1 is KGHDR and CDR2 is SFDVKD in the germline V gene. V was pared by 2 bases and J by 2 bases, with 1 base of the junction left unmatched. CDR3 region: CATSDWTSGITDTQYF. The CDR3 DNA reads TGTGCCACCAGTGATTGGACTAGCGGGATCACAGATACGCAGTATTTT.

This chain links TRBV7-9 with TRBJ2-3; no reliable D call. Germline CDR1 SEHNR, CDR2 FQNEAQ (reference sequence). The CDR3 totals 12 residues. V gave up 1 base and J gave up 8 bases, with 7 bases separating them. CDR3 sequence reads: CASSLELSTQYF. Here the CDR3 DNA reads TGTGCCAGCAGCTTAGAACTATCTACGCAGTATTTT. The whole variable domain, filled in from reference TRBV7-9 and TRBJ2-3, reads DTGVSQNPRHKITKRGQNVTFRCDPISEHNRLYWYRQTLGQGPEFLTYFQNEAQLEKSRLLSDRFSAERPKGSFSTLEIQRTEQGDSAMYLCASSLELSTQYFGPGTRLTVL.

The table lists this clone with a count of one. The chain has TRBV6-5 and TRBJ2-6; D may be TRBD1 (6 bases). V lost 5 bases and J 1 base, leaving 9 bases between the germline ends. The CDR3 spans 15 residues. Germline loops: CDR1 MNHEY, CDR2 SVGAGI. The CDR3, as DNA: TGTGCCAGCAGTAACAGGGAGTCTGGGGCCAACGTCCTGACTTTC. Amino acids: CASSNRESGANVLTF.

The chain has TRBV19 and TRBJ2-6; no definite D call. Germline CDR1 and CDR2: LNHDA and SQIVND (reference sequence). This CDR3 is 15 amino acids long. Trimming took 4 bases from V and 3 from J, leaving 10 bases between them. CDR3 sequence (DNA): TGTGCCAGTAGTACCGCATTCGGTGGGGCCAACGTCCTGACTTTC. Translating it yields CASSTAFGGANVLTF.

The chain is built from TRBV5-1 and TRBJ1-6; D is unclear. The CDR3 length is 14 residues. Germline V gives CDR1 SGHRS, CDR2 YFSETQ. Trimming removed 0 bases from V and 7 bases from J, with 8 bases in between. This CDR3 is CASSLDSSNSPLHF. Written as DNA, the CDR3 is TGCGCCAGCAGCTTGGACAGCTCCAATTCACCCCTCCACTTT.

The rearrangement joins TRBV5-1 to TRBJ2-7; tentatively, D is TRBD1 (6 bases). V lost 0 bases and J lost 2, with 12 bases in between. CDR3 length: 15 residues. In germline, CDR1 is SGHRS, CDR2 YFSETQ. CDR3 region: CASSLATGPTYEQYF. DNA of the CDR3: TGCGCCAGCAGCTTGGCCACAGGGCCAACCTACGAGCAGTACTTC. The complete variable domain, with remaining parts taken from reference TRBV5-1 and TRBJ2-7, reads KAGVTQTPRYLIKTRGQQVTLSCSPISGHRSVSWYQQTPGQGLQFLFEYFSETQRNKGNFPGRFSGRQFSNSRSEMNVSTLELGDSALYLCASSLATGPTYEQYFGPGTRLTVT.

This clone is a singleton in its sample. The chain employs TRBV4-1 and TRBJ2-1; 9 bases are a match to TRBD1. This CDR3 contains 15 residues. Per the germline V gene, CDR1 is MGHRA and CDR2 is YSYEKL. The V segment lost 3 bases and the J segment 5 bases; nucleotides outside the gene matches: 5. CDR3 DNA: TGCGCCAGCAGCCAGGGACAGGGTCGACACAATGAGCAGTTCTTC. It yields the protein CASSQGQGRHNEQFF.

The chain carries TRBV6-5 and TRBJ1-5, with D uncertain. Germline V gives CDR1 MNHEY, CDR2 SVGAGI. Trimming stripped 0 bases from V and 1 base from J, with 10 bases between. The CDR3 spans 16 residues. The CDR3 DNA reads as TGTGCCAGCAGTTACTCCGGGGTTAGCAGCAATCAGCCCCAGCATTTT. The encoded protein is CASSYSGVSSNQPQHF.

V and J are TRBV4-2 and TRBJ2-4, with no clear D. CDR3 length equals 17 residues. Germline assignment: CDR1 LGHNA and CDR2 YNFKEQ. V lost 0 bases and J lost 0, with 12 bases in between. CDR3 nucleotides: TGTGCCAGCAGCCAAGACCCAGGAAGTTTAGCCAAAAACATTCAGTACTTC. Amino acids: CASSQDPGSLAKNIQYF.

The chain uses TRBV5-1 and TRBJ2-2; D gene uncertain. Trimming removed 4 bases at V and 1 base at J, with 8 bases between. The germline gives CDR1 SGHRS, CDR2 YFSETQ. The length of the CDR3 is 14 residues. CDR3 sequence reads: CASSLDGNTGELFF. CDR3 DNA: TGCGCCAGCAGCCTGGACGGGAACACCGGGGAGCTGTTTTTT.

J is TRBJ1-2 and V is TRBV7-2; 9 bases agree with TRBD1. The V segment lost 3 bases and the J segment 4 bases; nucleotides outside the gene matches: 6. CDR1 is SGHTA and CDR2 is FQGNSA in the germline V gene. The CDR3 runs to 15 residues. The CDR3 loop is CASSLGTGSAYGYTF. The CDR3, as DNA: TGTGCCAGCAGCTTGGGGACAGGGTCGGCCTATGGCTACACCTTC.

The chain links TRBV7-8 to TRBJ2-1; 11 bases agree with TRBD2. This CDR3 is 16 amino acids long. The germline CDR1 and CDR2 sequences are SGHVS and FQNEAQ. V shed 6 bases and J 8 bases; nucleotides not matched to a gene: 12. As DNA, the CDR3 is TGTGCCAGCAGTAGTATTAGCGGGGGGGCCGTAGATGAGCAGTTCTTC. Encoded protein: CASSSISGGAVDEQFF.

The CDR3 DNA follows: TGTGCCAGCAGCTCCTTCGCGGGAGCAGAGACCCAGTACTTC. The encoded protein is CASSSFAGAETQYF. The chain recombines TRBV7-9 with TRBJ2-5; 7 bases fit TRBD2. The length of the CDR3 is 14 residues. The V gene end was trimmed by 4 bases and the J gene end by 4 bases; junction bases not matched to a gene: 6. Germline CDR1 is SEHNR and CDR2 is FQNEAQ (reference sequence).

V is TRBV2 and J is TRBJ2-6; D gene ambiguous. From germline, CDR1 is SNHLY and CDR2 FYNNEI. The CDR3 consists of 16 residues. V shed 6 bases and J shed 0 bases, with 12 bases lying between them. The CDR3 DNA reads TGTGCCAGCAGCGCCCCCAGGAACTCTGGGGCCAACGTCCTGACTTTC. This translates into CASSAPRNSGANVLTF. The variable domain in full, with the rest retrieved from reference TRBV2 and TRBJ2-6, is EPEVTQTPSHQVTQMGQEVILRCVPISNHLYFYWYRQILGQKVEFLVSFYNNEISEKSEIFDDQFSVERPDGSNFTLKIRSTKLEDSAMYFCASSAPRNSGANVLTFGAGSRLTVL.

The sample holds one count of this clone. This chain links TRBV19 with TRBJ2-5, with D perhaps TRBD1 (6 bases). The CDR3 extends over 16 amino acids. Germline lookup yields CDR1 LNHDA and CDR2 SQIVND (reference sequence). Trimming shortened V by 5 bases and J by 0 bases, and 16 bases separated the two germline ends. DNA for the CDR3: TGTGCCAGTAGTCCCCCCTCCACAGGGTACCAAGAGACCCAGTACTTC. Its translation: CASSPPSTGYQETQYF.